Below, 8 T cell receptor beta chains from the same sample are listed, as sequenced in a study of shared clonotypes between healthy human individuals. Sequencing was performed with immunoSEQ multiplex PCR; in TCRdb, only in-frame clones are kept and a portion is missing. The repertoire holds roughly 2.6 million clones, with over 85% as singletons. The sample was naive CD4+ T cells sorted from blood. Subset of the sample: CD45RA+ positively selected. These receptor sequences come from a man aged 18 to 30 in good health.

About this clone itself: The sample has other DNA sequences that encode this CDR3 too. The chain recombines TRBV2 with TRBJ2-2, with D tentatively TRBD2 (5 bases). The CDR3 totals 14 residues. Trimming shortened V by 3 bases and J by 1 base, and 6 bases separated the two germline ends. Germline V gene sequence: CDR1 SNHLY, CDR2 FYNNEI. CDR3: CASSEAGNTGELFF. The CDR3 DNA follows: TGTGCCAGCAGTGAGGCGGGGAACACCGGGGAGCTGTTTTTT.

The rearrangement uses TRBV7-9 and TRBJ2-1; D may match TRBD1 or TRBD2 (5 bases each). This CDR3 spans 12 amino acids. CDR1 SEHNR and CDR2 FQNEAQ come from the germline V gene (reference sequence). Trimming left V 3 bases short and J 8 bases short, with 8 bases between. CDR3 in amino acids: CASSLGRDEQFF. CDR3 coding DNA: TGTGCCAGCAGCTTGGGGCGGGATGAGCAGTTCTTC.

The CDR3 protein is CASSYGGGWNTEAFF. The CDR3 nucleotides are TGTGCCAGCAGTTACGGGGGAGGGTGGAACACTGAAGCTTTCTTT. The chain uses TRBV6-6 and TRBJ1-1; TRBD1 might be the D (5 bases). V was trimmed by 2 bases and J by 1 base, leaving 11 bases between them. Germline values: CDR1 MNHNY, CDR2 SVGAGI (reference sequence). The CDR3 sequence is 15 residues long.

In its sample, this clone was seen a few times. The chain links TRBV18 to TRBJ1-1; D unclear. CDR3 length: 14 amino acids. Germline V gives CDR1 KGHSH, CDR2 LQKENI. The V gene lost 3 bases and the J gene lost 1 base, with 9 bases spanning the gap. CDR3 residues: CASSPWEENTEAFF. DNA for the CDR3: TGTGCCAGCTCACCGTGGGAGGAGAACACTGAAGCTTTCTTT. Combining the CDR3 with reference TRBV18 and TRBJ1-1 gives the whole variable domain NAGVMQNPRHLVRRRGQEARLRCSPMKGHSHVYWYRQLPEEGLKFMVYLQKENIIDESGMPKERFSAEFPKEGPSILRIQQVVRGDSAAYFCASSPWEENTEAFFGQGTRLTVV.

V and J are TRBV6-1 and TRBJ1-5; D remains unclear. The CDR3 covers 14 residues. CDR1 MNHNS and CDR2 SASEGT come from the germline V gene. V lost 4 bases to trimming and J lost 4 bases, with 11 bases between them. CDR3 residues: CASSGTRYNQPQHF. The CDR3 DNA sequence: TGTGCCAGCAGTGGGACGAGATATAATCAGCCCCAGCATTTT.

The V gene is TRBV14, the J gene TRBJ2-4; weak D call: TRBD2 (5 bases). Germline V gives CDR1 SGHDN, CDR2 FVKESK. The CDR3 sequence is 14 residues long. Trimming removed 4 bases from V and 6 bases from J, with 13 bases in between. The CDR3 region is CASSLTNRGNIQYF. The CDR3 nucleotides are TGTGCCAGCAGCCTCACCAATCGGGGAAACATTCAGTACTTC.

The genes are TRBV6-5 and TRBJ1-5; D is uncertain. The ends were cut back, 6 bases at V and 0 bases at J, with 9 bases in the middle. This CDR3 region has 14 residues. Germline V gene lookup returns CDR1 MNHEY and CDR2 SVGAGI. The CDR3 DNA sequence: TGTGCCAGCAGACCCGGGAATAGCAATCAGCCCCAGCATTTT. Amino acids: CASRPGNSNQPQHF.

The gene calls are TRBV7-2 and TRBJ1-2; D remains unclear. The V and J ends lost 0 bases and 8 bases respectively, with 7 bases between them. Germline V gene sequence: CDR1 SGHTA, CDR2 FQGNSA. This CDR3 spans 12 amino acids. The CDR3 region has the DNA TGTGCCAGCAGCTTAGCTCCCCAGGGCTACACCTTC. This encodes CASSLAPQGYTF.